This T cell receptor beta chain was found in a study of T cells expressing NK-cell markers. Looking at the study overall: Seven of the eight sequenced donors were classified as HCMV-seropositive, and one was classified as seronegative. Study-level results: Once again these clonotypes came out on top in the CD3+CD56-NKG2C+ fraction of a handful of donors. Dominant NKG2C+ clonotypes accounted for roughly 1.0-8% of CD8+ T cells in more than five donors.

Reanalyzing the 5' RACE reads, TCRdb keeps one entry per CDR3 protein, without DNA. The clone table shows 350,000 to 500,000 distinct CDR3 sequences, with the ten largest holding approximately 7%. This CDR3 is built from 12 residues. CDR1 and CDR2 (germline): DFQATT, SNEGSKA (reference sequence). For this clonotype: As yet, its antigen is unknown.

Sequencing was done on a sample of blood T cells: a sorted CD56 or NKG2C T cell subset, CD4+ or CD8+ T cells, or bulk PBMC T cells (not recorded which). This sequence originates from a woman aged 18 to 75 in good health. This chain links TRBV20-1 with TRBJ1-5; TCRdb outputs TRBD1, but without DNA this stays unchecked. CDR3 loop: CSARRGSQPQHF.